This T cell receptor beta chain comes out of a study of blood T cell repertoires in COVID-19. About the research overall: T cells, B-cell-depleted T cells, or PBMCs supplied cDNA or gDNA.

J was trimmed by 5 bases and V by 6 bases; bases with no gene match: 11. The CDR3 loop spans 15 amino acids. Germline V gives CDR1 MNHEY, CDR2 SMNVEV (reference sequence). Sequencing was performed with immunoSEQ multiplex PCR; in TCRdb, only in-frame clones are kept and a portion is missing. The profile shows more than 150,000 clones, around nine tenths of them singletons. Sequencing was performed on peripheral blood. This sequence joins TRBV27 and TRBJ2-7; 9 bases agree with TRBD2. The sequence was collected from a woman between 18 and 30 years old who had recovered from COVID-19. DNA for the CDR3: TGTGCCAGCAGCCCCTCAAGCGGGGGGCACCACGAGCAGTACGTC. Translated, it gives CASSPSSGGHHEQYV.